The present TCR beta chain was sequenced within a study of blood T cell repertoires in COVID-19. Sequenced by immunoSEQ multiplex PCR; TCRdb stores in-frame clones only, minus some. The table has a few hundred thousand clones, over 80% seen once. Germline CDR1 and CDR2: GTSNPN and SVGIG (reference sequence). The CDR3 sequence is 13 residues long. The trim removed 8 bases at V and 1 base at J, leaving 2 bases unmatched. The chain couples TRBV30 to TRBJ2-3, with 11 bases that match TRBD2. The origin of this receptor is a woman aged 45-60 years with COVID-19, enrolled during active disease. Material: peripheral blood. CDR3 bases: TGTGCCGGGACTAGCGGCCGCACAGATACGCAGTATTTT. It yields the protein CAGTSGRTDTQYF.